The next 6 T cell receptor beta chains were all read from a single sample in a study of human T cells and chemical hapten exposure. MiXCR, applied by TCRdb to the RACE reads, yields one record per CDR3 protein. The sample shows under 450,000 distinct CDR3 sequences, under 6.5% of them seen only once. Sample time point: patch test 2, 6 weeks after DPC sensitization. Treatment of the sample: therapeutic diphenylcyclopropenone sensitization with weekly scalp DPC. The sequencing used whole blood, collected in connection with sensitization to the hapten diphenylcyclopropenone (DPC). These receptors were collected from a woman aged 18-35 years with alopecia areata. Some clones in this sample may be carry-over from other donors' samples.

This clonotype was seen only a few times. The J gene is TRBJ1-1, the V gene TRBV6-5; the D is unclear. CDR1 and CDR2 from the germline V gene are MNHEY and SVGAGI. Deletions cut 2 bases from V and 8 bases from J, with 9 bases between. The length of the CDR3 is 12 residues. The CDR3 loop reads CASSYPAGEAFF. CDR3 coding DNA: TGTGCCAGCAGTTACCCGGCGGGGGAAGCTTTCTTT.

This clonotype was detected ten times or more. V gene TRBV7-6 combines with J gene TRBJ2-3, with 7 nucleotides matching TRBD2. The V gene end was trimmed by 7 bases and the J gene end by 0 bases; junction bases not matched to a gene: 7. The CDR3 spans 15 residues. Per the germline V gene, CDR1 is SGHVS and CDR2 is FNYEAQ. The CDR3 DNA follows: TGTGCCAGCACCGCAGCGGGGAAAAGCACAGATACGCAGTATTTT. Translation gives CASTAAGKSTDTQYF.

This clonotype came up a few times. The chain has TRBV28 and TRBJ1-5, with a possible D match to TRBD1 (5 bases). Deletions cut 5 bases from V and 7 bases from J, with 21 bases between. The CDR3 runs to 16 residues. Per the germline V gene, CDR1 is MDHEN and CDR2 is SYDVKM. The CDR3, as DNA: TGTGCCAGCAGTAGACAGTTGCCGGCCTTTGGGCAGCCCCAGCATTTT. Translating it yields CASSRQLPAFGQPQHF.

V gene TRBV12-3 or TRBV12-4 combines with J gene TRBJ2-1, with a possible D match to TRBD1 (5 bases). CDR3 length: 13 residues. Trimming removed 5 bases from V and 5 bases from J, with 10 bases in between. As DNA, the CDR3 is TGTGCCAGCAGTCCCCCGGACAACAATGAGCAGTTCTTC. Protein: CASSPPDNNEQFF.

The V and J genes are TRBV6-2 or TRBV6-3 and TRBJ2-7, with D tentatively TRBD1 or TRBD2 (5 bases each). Germline-derived CDR1 and CDR2 are MNHEY and SVGEGT. V was trimmed by 8 bases and J by 0 bases, leaving 11 bases between them. The CDR3 loop spans 13 amino acids. CDR3 region: CASLEGTSYEQYF. The CDR3 nucleotides are TGTGCCAGCCTCGAGGGGACCTCCTACGAGCAGTACTTC.

This clonotype has only a few counts. This CDR3 is CASSQGTPYNEQFF. The CDR3 nucleotides read TGTGCCAGCAGCCAAGGGACTCCCTACAATGAGCAGTTCTTC. The gene calls are TRBV6-5 and TRBJ2-1; tentative D call: TRBD2 (6 bases). Germline V gene data show CDR1 as MNHEY and CDR2 as SVGAGI. This CDR3 is built from 14 residues. The germline V and J ends were trimmed by 6 bases and 2 bases, with 11 bases remaining between them.